This T cell receptor (beta chain) derives from a study of shared clonotypes between healthy human individuals. The CDR3 runs 11 residues. V lost 8 bases to trimming and J lost 0 bases, with 5 bases between them. Germline assignment: CDR1 MNHEY and CDR2 SMNVEV (reference sequence). Naive CD8 cells lacked CD45RO, underwent positive selection for CCR7 and left out terminally differentiated effector memory CD45RA+ cells. Repertoires were generated with immunoSEQ multiplex PCR, while TCRdb's copy carries only in-frame clones and drops some. The sample includes under 1 million clones, over 90% seen only once; the top ten take about 24%.

The V and J genes are TRBV27 and TRBJ2-7; D uncertain. Sequencing input: naive CD8+ T cells sorted from blood. The receptor was isolated from a man aged 30-40 years in good health. The CDR3: CASFSSYEQYF. The DNA of the CDR3 is TGTGCCAGCTTTAGCTCCTACGAGCAGTACTTC.